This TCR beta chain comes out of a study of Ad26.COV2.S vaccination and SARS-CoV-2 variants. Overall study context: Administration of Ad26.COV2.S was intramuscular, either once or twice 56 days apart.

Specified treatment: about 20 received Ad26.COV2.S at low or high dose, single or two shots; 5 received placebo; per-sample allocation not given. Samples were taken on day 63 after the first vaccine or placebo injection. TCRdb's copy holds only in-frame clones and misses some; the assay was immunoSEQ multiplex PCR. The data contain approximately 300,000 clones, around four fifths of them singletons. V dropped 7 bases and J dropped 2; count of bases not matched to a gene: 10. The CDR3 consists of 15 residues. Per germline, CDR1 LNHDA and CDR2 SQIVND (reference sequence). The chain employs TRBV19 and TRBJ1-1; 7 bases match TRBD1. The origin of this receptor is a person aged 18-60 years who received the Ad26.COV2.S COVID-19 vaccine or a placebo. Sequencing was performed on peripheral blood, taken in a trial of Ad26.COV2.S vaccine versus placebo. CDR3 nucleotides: TGTGCCAGTATCCCAAAGGGACAGCTTAACACTGAAGCTTTCTTT. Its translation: CASIPKGQLNTEAFF.